These T cell receptor beta chains were read from a single sample in a study of blood T cell repertoires in COVID-19. The repertoire was sequenced with immunoSEQ multiplex PCR; TCRdb's copy has only in-frame clones and lacks some. The table shows 150,000 to 200,000 clones, with approximately 80% occurring only once. The sequenced sample consisted of peripheral blood. The receptors shown here come from a woman aged 40 to 50 with COVID-19, enrolled during active disease. Both conserved end residues are part of each CDR3. The D gene is left open where the match is weak. Clone size, where shown, is once, few, many, or a class for clones that have expanded.

size,D,V,J,DNA,CDR3
-,-,TRBV5-1,TRBJ1-2,TGCGCCAGCAGCCCGATGCTTACAGTAGCTAACTATGGCTACACCTTC,CASSPMLTVANYGYTF
-,-,TRBV7-9,TRBJ1-5,TGTGCCAGCAGCTTAGGAGGGCGGCAGCCCCAGCATTTT,CASSLGGRQPQHF
-,TRBD1,TRBV15,TRBJ1-1,TGTGCCACCAGCAGAGATCCGTCGGACAGGGGCATGAACACTGAAGCTTTCTTT,CATSRDPSDRGMNTEAFF
-,-,TRBV27,TRBJ1-5,TGTGCCAGCAGTTTATTTCTTGGGGGGGGCCTGAGCAATCAGCCCCAGCATTTT,CASSLFLGGGLSNQPQHF
once,-,TRBV6-6,TRBJ1-1,TGTGCCAGCAGTCCTATGAACACTGAAGCTTTCTTT,CASSPMNTEAFF
-,TRBD1,TRBV5-1,TRBJ1-6,TGCGCCAGCAGCATTGGGACAGTCGGTTCACCCCTCCACTTT,CASSIGTVGSPLHF
-,-,TRBV19,TRBJ2-7,TGTGCCAGTAGTCGAACAGTATACGAGCAGTACTTC,CASSRTVYEQYF
-,-,TRBV19,TRBJ2-3,TGTGCCAGTAGTATGTGGGGGGGCGGGGATACGCAGTATTTT,CASSMWGGGDTQYF
-,TRBD1,TRBV27,TRBJ2-7,TGTGCCAGTAGTAGACAACCCGGACAGGGGGCGAGGGAGCAGTACTTC,CASSRQPGQGAREQYF
-,-,TRBV29-1,TRBJ1-2,TGCAGCGTTGAGACGGGGTATGGCTACACCTTC,CSVETGYGYTF
-,-,TRBV19,TRBJ2-2,TGTGCCAGTAGCCCCGTTTTTCCCGGGGAGCTGTTTTTT,CASSPVFPGELFF
-,TRBD1,TRBV19,TRBJ1-5,TGTGCCAGTAGTATGGTGACAGGGGTAATAGGTCAGCCCCAGCATTTT,CASSMVTGVIGQPQHF
-,-,TRBV7-2,TRBJ1-5,TGTGCCAGCAGCCAGGGAAACAATCAGCCCCAGCATTTT,CASSQGNNQPQHF
-,-,TRBV18,TRBJ2-7,TGTGCCAGCTCACCACGGGCTAGCGATAACGAGCAGTACTTC,CASSPRASDNEQYF
-,-,TRBV7-9,TRBJ1-3,TGTGCCAGCAGCTTAGGAGTTCGGGACAAAATTTCTGGAAACACCATATATTTT,CASSLGVRDKISGNTIYF
-,-,TRBV19,TRBJ2-1,TGTGCCAGTAGTATGGGCGCCACTCGGAATGAGCAGTTCTTC,CASSMGATRNEQFF
-,-,TRBV27,TRBJ2-3,TGTGCCAGCAGTTTAACAGGGGGGGCTAGCACAGATACGCAGTATTTT,CASSLTGGASTDTQYF
-,-,TRBV3-1/TRBV3-2,TRBJ1-3,TGTGCCAGCAGCGACTTAGATTACTCTGGAAACACCATATATTTT,CASSDLDYSGNTIYF
-,TRBD2,TRBV27,TRBJ2-2,TGTGCCAGCAGTGGAGCGGGACGCACCGGGGAGCTGTTTTTT,CASSGAGRTGELFF
-,-,TRBV5-1,TRBJ2-2,TGCGCCAGCAGCATGCAAGGGGCGGCCACCGGGGAGCTGTTTTTT,CASSMQGAATGELFF
-,-,TRBV27,TRBJ2-7,TGTGCCAGCAGTTTATCGTGGCAGGGGTCTGGAGAGCAGTACTTC,CASSLSWQGSGEQYF
-,TRBD1,TRBV5-1,TRBJ1-1,TGCGCCAGCAGCTGGGCGACAGGGGGAACTGAAGCTTTCTTT,CASSWATGGTEAFF
-,-,TRBV6-5,TRBJ2-1,TGTGCCAGCAGCCTGACAGGGGCGGGGGACAATGAGCAGTTCTTC,CASSLTGAGDNEQFF